These 32 T cell receptor beta chains share one sample of origin, sequenced in a study of T cells in Graves' hyperthyroidism and ophthalmopathy (dated by TCRdb to the late 2010s). The library was prepared using multiplex PCR. Instrument used: Illumina HiSeq 2000. Amplification of TCR beta CDR3 regions was carried out from RNA transcripts. The first round of RT-PCR for the TCR CDR3 was performed with the HTBI primer set and the Qiagen OneStep RT-PCR kit. The public reads were quality trimmed at Q25 with fastp and then assembled into clones with MiXCR by TCRdb, keeping productive beta chains. Merged by CDR3 protein, the rows form single entries marked with the most common genes and DNA. This sample gives hundreds of thousands of distinct CDR3 sequences in total; roughly a sixth of them show up just once. About 20% of the sample is in the top ten clones. Sequenced input: blood. The origin of the receptors is a woman aged 18-29 years with Graves' hyperthyroidism.

This clonotype has just a few counts. The V and J genes are TRBV24-1 and TRBJ2-1; tentatively, D is TRBD2 (7 bases). The CDR3 spans 15 residues. V was trimmed by 7 bases and J by 5 bases, leaving 17 bases between them. Germline lookup yields CDR1 KGHDR and CDR2 SFDVKD. The CDR3 DNA follows: TGTGCCACCAGCGCTTTGGGGGGGCAAGACAATGAGCAGTTCTTC. It translates to CATSALGGQDNEQFF.

The chain joins TRBV27 to TRBJ2-2; D is unclear. The germline CDR1 and CDR2 sequences are MNHEY and SMNVEV (reference sequence). V dropped 5 bases and J dropped 4 bases, with 8 bases sitting between them. The CDR3 covers 13 residues. In DNA form, the CDR3 reads TGTGCCAGCAGTCAGACACCCACCGGGGAGCTGTTTTTT. Amino acid sequence: CASSQTPTGELFF.

This clonotype has only a few counts. The V call is TRBV6-1, the J call TRBJ1-4, with D maybe TRBD1 (5 bases). The CDR3 totals 13 residues. V lost 8 bases to trimming and J lost 6 bases, with 13 bases between them. The V gene's germline CDR1 is MNHNS and CDR2 SASEGT. The CDR3 DNA is TGTGCCAGCCCCGGGGGGGAGGATGAAAAACTGTTTTTT. This translates into CASPGGEDEKLFF.

This clonotype was counted at least ten times. The chain carries TRBV20-1 and TRBJ2-7; no definite D call. Germline V gene data show CDR1 as DFQATT and CDR2 as SNEGSKA (reference sequence). The CDR3 totals 11 residues. V lost 2 bases to trimming and J lost 7 bases, with 9 bases between them. The DNA of the CDR3 is TGCAGTGCTAGACCCCTAGTTGAGCAGTACTTC. It encodes CSARPLVEQYF.

In nucleotides, the CDR3 is TGTGCCTGGAGTGTTCGGAGTGCGGACACCGGGGAGCTGTTTTTT. Protein: CAWSVRSADTGELFF. V usage is TRBV30 and J usage is TRBJ2-2; D is ambiguous. The ends were cut back, 0 bases at V and 3 bases at J, with 11 bases in the middle. Germline assignment: CDR1 GTSNPN and CDR2 SVGIG (reference sequence). This CDR3 is built from 15 residues.

This chain joins TRBV14 and TRBJ1-2; weak D call: TRBD1 (5 bases). V was pared by 3 bases and J by 6 bases, with 14 bases between. Germline CDR1 and CDR2: SGHDN and FVKESK. The CDR3 is 14 residues long. The CDR3 DNA follows: TGTGCCAGCAGCCACCTGGGACTCCAGAATGGCTACACCTTC. As protein: CASSHLGLQNGYTF.

In its sample, this clonotype was seen a few times. V and J are TRBV10-3 and TRBJ2-7; 14 bases map to TRBD2. Germline trimming cut 6 bases from V and 3 bases from J; bases unmatched to any gene: 4. The germline V gene has CDR1 ENHRY and CDR2 SYGVKD. The CDR3 sequence is 15 residues long. The CDR3 here is CAIRKGLAGDYEQYF. The CDR3 nucleotides read TGTGCCATCAGAAAGGGACTAGCGGGAGACTACGAGCAGTACTTC.

The chain combines TRBV4-1 with TRBJ1-5; the D is unclear. V shed 1 base and J shed 2 bases, with 12 bases lying between them. CDR3 length: 16 residues. The V gene's germline CDR1 is MGHRA and CDR2 YSYEKL. CDR3 in DNA: TGCGCCAGCAGCCAAGCCCCGGGTTCAGGCAATCAGCCCCAGCATTTT. Protein product: CASSQAPGSGNQPQHF.

The chain employs TRBV5-1 and TRBJ1-2; unclear D gene. The germline gives CDR1 SGHRS, CDR2 YFSETQ. The CDR3 spans 13 residues. Trimming took 4 bases from V and 6 from J, leaving 13 bases between them. CDR3 amino acids: CASSVRGFHGYTF. CDR3 coding DNA: TGCGCCAGCAGCGTACGGGGTTTCCATGGCTACACCTTC.

About this clonotype itself: At one of its ends the junction is not consistent with the germline gene, which may arise from a read error. V gene TRBV18 combines with J gene TRBJ2-2; 8 bases line up with TRBD1. Germline V CDR1 and CDR2: KGHSH, LQKENI. This CDR3 is 15 amino acids long. In DNA, the CDR3 is TGTGCCAGCTCATCCGGACAGGGAAACACCGGGGAGCAGTTTTTT. It encodes CASSSGQGNTGEQFF.

This clonotype has a count of ten or more. The chain is built from TRBV7-9 and TRBJ2-7; possible D gene TRBD1, 6 bases. Germline V gene data show CDR1 as SEHNR and CDR2 as FQNEAQ (reference sequence). The CDR3 loop spans 13 amino acids. V was clipped by 5 bases and J by 6 bases, with 14 bases between them. CDR3: CASSVQGSGEQYF. CDR3 sequence (DNA): TGTGCCAGCAGCGTACAGGGAAGTGGCGAGCAGTACTTC.

At least ten counts were recorded for this clonotype. The V and J genes are TRBV7-9 and TRBJ2-1, with 7 bases lining up with TRBD1. The CDR3 runs 14 residues. Trimming took 1 base from V and 6 from J; bases not matched to a gene: 3. CDR1 SEHNR and CDR2 FQNEAQ come from the germline V gene (reference sequence). CDR3 sequence reads: CASSLGDSFNEQFF. CDR3 nucleotides: TGTGCCAGCAGCTTAGGGGACAGCTTCAATGAGCAGTTCTTC.

This clonotype has more than one count but fewer than ten. The genes are TRBV3-1 and TRBJ2-5; tentatively, D is TRBD1 (5 bases). Germline loops: CDR1 LGHDT, CDR2 YNNKEL (reference sequence). This CDR3 region has 14 residues. V was pared by 1 base and J by 4 bases, with 10 bases between. The CDR3 region has the DNA TGTGCCAGCAGCCAAGGGACAAGTCTAGAGACCCAGTACTTC. Translating gives CASSQGTSLETQYF.

The V call is TRBV29-1, the J call TRBJ1-1, with 8 nucleotides matching TRBD1. This CDR3 contains 13 residues. V was clipped by 8 bases and J by 2 bases; unmatched bases: 7. Germline assignment: CDR1 SQVTM and CDR2 ANQGSEA. The CDR3 region is CSIVDRANTEAFF. The CDR3 DNA sequence: TGCAGCATCGTGGACAGGGCAAACACTGAAGCTTTCTTT.

The V and J genes are TRBV19 and TRBJ1-3; D gene uncertain. Germline values: CDR1 LNHDA, CDR2 SQIVND (reference sequence). Trimming left V 9 bases short and J 3 bases short, with 21 bases between. The CDR3 length is 16 residues. In nucleotides, the CDR3 is TGTGCCAGCCACAACCCCTACAGTACACATGGAAACACCATATATTTT. Translation gives CASHNPYSTHGNTIYF.

This clonotype was observed a handful of times. This chain connects TRBV18 to TRBJ2-7; 8 bases map to TRBD2. Trimming took 4 bases from V and 5 from J; bases not matched to a gene: 13. The CDR3 is 16 residues long. Germline V gene lookup returns CDR1 KGHSH and CDR2 LQKENI. CDR3 bases: TGTGCCAGCTCACTTAAAGCGGGAGTTCAATATAACGAGCAGTACTTC. Its translation: CASSLKAGVQYNEQYF.

This rearrangement joins TRBV5-5 to TRBJ1-2; possibly TRBD1 for D (5 bases). CDR1 and CDR2 (germline): SGHKS, YYEKEE (reference sequence). This CDR3 comprises 15 residues. Trimming pared 4 bases from V and 4 bases from J, leaving 17 bases between. The CDR3 DNA follows: TGTGCCAGCAGCCCTAATTCCGGGACGTTCTATGGCTACACCTTC. Translated, it gives CASSPNSGTFYGYTF.

This chain joins TRBV4-2 and TRBJ1-1, with D possibly TRBD1 on 5 matching bases. Trimming pared 0 bases from V and 2 bases from J, leaving 16 bases between. CDR1 LGHNA and CDR2 YNFKEQ come from the germline V gene. CDR3 length: 17 residues. The CDR3: CASSQDGGRLDNTEAFF. The DNA of the CDR3 is TGTGCCAGCAGCCAAGATGGGGGTCGGCTGGATAACACTGAAGCTTTCTTT.

The chain couples TRBV27 to TRBJ2-1; 11 bases fit TRBD2. Trimming removed 3 bases from V and 5 bases from J; junction bases left unmatched: 9. CDR1 and CDR2 (germline): MNHEY, SMNVEV (reference sequence). The CDR3 extends over 17 amino acids. CDR3 DNA sequence: TGTGCCAGCAGTTTCAAACCCCCGGGACTAGCGGACAATGAGCAGTTCTTC. Protein sequence: CASSFKPPGLADNEQFF.

On this clonotype: A read error is possible here, since a much larger clone lies one base away. The chain combines TRBV2 with TRBJ1-2; possible D gene TRBD1, 6 bases. CDR1 and CDR2 (germline): SNHLY, FYNNEI. CDR3 length equals 13 residues. Trimming removed 6 bases at V and 7 bases at J, with 15 bases between. The CDR3 DNA follows: TGTGCCAGCAGGCCGGACAGAAGTCGTGGCTACACCTTC. It encodes CASRPDRSRGYTF. Full variable domain (outside the CDR3, taken from reference TRBV2 and TRBJ1-2): EPEVTQTPSHQVTQMGQEVILRCVPISNHLYFYWYRQILGQKVEFLVSFYNNEISEKSEIFDDQFSVERPDGSNFTLKIRSTKLEDSAMYFCASRPDRSRGYTFGSGTRLTVV.

This clonotype was found a few times. CDR3: CASSYSAGARDTQYF. For the CDR3, the DNA is TGTGCCAGCAGTTACTCGGCGGGGGCTAGAGATACGCAGTATTTT. V is TRBV6-2 or TRBV6-3 and J is TRBJ2-3; a weak D match, TRBD2 (7 bases). The CDR3 sequence is 15 residues long. Germline CDR1 is MNHEY and CDR2 is SVGEGT. V shed 0 bases and J shed 5 bases, with 12 bases lying between them.

Ten or more counts support this clonotype. This chain uses TRBV7-3 with TRBJ2-1; 10 nucleotides agree with TRBD2. This CDR3 spans 18 amino acids. The V segment lost 4 bases and the J segment 5 bases; nucleotides outside the gene matches: 14. Germline V gives CDR1 SGHTA, CDR2 FQGTGA. CDR3 DNA: TGTGCCAGCAGCTCAGTTGGGGCCCTAGCGGGGGCCGACAATGAGCAGTTCTTC. Amino acid sequence: CASSSVGALAGADNEQFF.

This clonotype was detected ten times or more. The V call is TRBV7-8, the J call TRBJ2-3; TRBD2 matches 7 bases. Germline loops: CDR1 SGHVS, CDR2 FQNEAQ. The CDR3 covers 17 residues. Trimming removed 5 bases from V and 3 bases from J; junction bases left unmatched: 14. CDR3: CASSSSRGGNGTDTQYF. The CDR3 DNA sequence: TGTGCCAGCAGCAGCTCCCGCGGGGGAAATGGTACAGATACGCAGTATTTT.

V gene TRBV3-1 combines with J gene TRBJ2-7; 11 bases are a match to TRBD2. The CDR3 has 15 residues. CDR1 LGHDT and CDR2 YNNKEL come from the germline V gene (reference sequence). The J segment lost 7 bases and the V segment lost 2 bases, leaving 7 bases of the junction unmatched. This CDR3 reads CASSQLLAGAKEQYF. The CDR3, as DNA: TGTGCCAGCAGCCAATTACTAGCGGGAGCCAAAGAGCAGTACTTC.

Turning to this clonotype: One base away lies a much larger clone, so this may be a sequencing read error. The J gene is TRBJ2-1, the V gene TRBV5-1; 8 nucleotides agree with TRBD2. This CDR3 comprises 17 residues. Looked up from germline, CDR1 is SGHRS and CDR2 is YFSETQ. Unmatched junction bases numbered 15, after V lost 1 base and J lost 9 bases. This CDR3 reads CASSLKGSGTTVREQFF. CDR3 nucleotides: TGCGCCAGCAGCTTGAAGGGTAGCGGGACTACTGTTCGTGAGCAGTTCTTC. Filled out from reference TRBV5-1 and TRBJ2-1, the complete variable domain reads KAGVTQTPRYLIKTRGQQVTLSCSPISGHRSVSWYQQTPGQGLQFLFEYFSETQRNKGNFPGRFSGRQFSNSRSEMNVSTLELGDSALYLCASSLKGSGTTVREQFFGPGTRLTVL.

This clonotype came up a few times. This chain uses TRBV7-2 with TRBJ1-5; D remains ambiguous. V was pared by 4 bases and J by 0 bases, with 10 bases between. Germline V gives CDR1 SGHTA, CDR2 FQGNSA. The CDR3 extends over 15 amino acids. CDR3 sequence (DNA): TGTGCCAGCAGCTCCTATTTCCATAGCAATCAGCCCCAGCATTTT. As protein: CASSSYFHSNQPQHF. Complete variable domain (other parts from reference TRBV7-2 and TRBJ1-5): GAGVSQSPSNKVTEKGKDVELRCDPISGHTALYWYRQSLGQGLEFLIYFQGNSAPDKSGLPSDRFSAERTGGSVSTLTIQRTQQEDSAVYLCASSSYFHSNQPQHFGDGTRLSIL.

This clonotype was seen only a few times. CDR3 protein: CSVPTGGKAVYNEQFF. CDR3 sequence (DNA): TGCAGCGTTCCCACGGGAGGGAAAGCGGTCTACAATGAGCAGTTCTTC. The rearrangement links TRBV29-1 to TRBJ2-1, with TRBD2 matching over 8 bases. The CDR3 covers 16 residues. Unmatched junction bases numbered 12, after V lost 5 bases and J lost 3 bases. The germline V gene encodes CDR1 SQVTM and CDR2 ANQGSEA.

On this clonotype: This may be a read error, as it is one base from a much larger clone. The rearrangement links TRBV3-1 to TRBJ1-5, with D maybe TRBD1 (5 bases). From germline, CDR1 is LGHDT and CDR2 YNNKEL (reference sequence). The V gene lost 1 base and the J gene lost 3 bases, with 7 bases spanning the gap. The CDR3 totals 14 residues. The CDR3: CASSQAGVNQPQHF. The CDR3 DNA follows: TGTGCCAGCAGCCAAGCGGGGGTCAATCAGCCCCAGCATTTT.

This clonotype was seen only a few times. The rearrangement links TRBV5-1 to TRBJ2-3, with D perhaps TRBD1 (6 bases). Germline V CDR1 and CDR2: SGHRS, YFSETQ. The CDR3 loop spans 15 amino acids. Deletions cut 4 bases from V and 0 bases from J, with 12 bases between. In DNA form, the CDR3 reads TGCGCCAGCAGCCCGGCGGACAGTAGCACAGATACGCAGTATTTT. Protein product: CASSPADSSTDTQYF. Looking up the rest from reference TRBV5-1 and TRBJ2-3 gives the full variable domain: KAGVTQTPRYLIKTRGQQVTLSCSPISGHRSVSWYQQTPGQGLQFLFEYFSETQRNKGNFPGRFSGRQFSNSRSEMNVSTLELGDSALYLCASSPADSSTDTQYFGPGTRLTVL.

There are many counts of this clonotype. This chain joins TRBV30 and TRBJ2-7; D is unresolved. Trimming took 6 bases from V and 2 from J, leaving 17 bases between them. This CDR3 is 14 amino acids long. Germline CDR1 reads GTSNPN; CDR2 reads SVGIG (reference sequence). CDR3 sequence: CACNQAADAYEQYF. The CDR3 nucleotides read TGTGCCTGCAACCAGGCGGCGGACGCCTACGAGCAGTACTTC.

A few counts support this clonotype. V and J are TRBV5-1 and TRBJ2-1; perhaps TRBD1 as D (6 bases). The CDR3 covers 11 residues. V was cut by 3 bases and J by 9 bases, with 7 bases left in between. Germline V gene data show CDR1 as SGHRS and CDR2 as YFSETQ. CDR3 coding DNA: TGCGCCAGCAGCTGGGACACTGAGCAGTTCTTC. Protein: CASSWDTEQFF.

The chain carries TRBV5-5 and TRBJ1-2, with 7 bases aligning to TRBD1. The CDR3 has 12 residues. Per the germline V gene, CDR1 is SGHKS and CDR2 is YYEKEE (reference sequence). V gave up 5 bases and J gave up 11 bases; unmatched junction bases: 9. The CDR3 sequence: CASRPRDSRYTF. In nucleotides, the CDR3 is TGTGCCAGCAGACCTCGGGACAGTCGGTACACCTTC. The entire variable domain, with the rest obtained from reference TRBV5-5 and TRBJ1-2, is as follows: DAGVTQSPTHLIKTRGQQVTLRCSPISGHKSVSWYQQVLGQGPQFIFQYYEKEERGRGNFPDRFSARQFPNYSSELNVNALLLGDSALYLCASRPRDSRYTFGSGTRLTVV.